The 14 T cell receptor beta chains presented below share a single source sample, sequenced in a study of blood T cell repertoires in COVID-19 (dated by TCRdb to 2018 to 2021). Library construction relied on the immunoSEQ multiplex PCR assay. Entries here come from immuneACCESS through TCRdb and include only in-frame sequences with V and J called. Some clones fail to appear in such tables; in the studies checked, an unresolved V gene covers under half of the shortfall, and the cause of the remainder is unknown. This sample comprises about 52,000 clones, roughly four fifths of them detected only once. Jointly, the top ten make up around 7.2% of the sample. Sequencing was done on a sample of peripheral blood. The receptors originated from a man between 65 and 85 years old with active COVID-19.

This chain joins TRBV6-5 and TRBJ2-5; 9 positions match TRBD2. Germline V gene sequence: CDR1 MNHEY, CDR2 SVGAGI. The CDR3 loop spans 13 amino acids. J gave up 9 bases and V 7 bases, and 9 bases lay outside the gene matches. CDR3: CASKAGGAAAQYF. For the CDR3, the DNA is TGTGCCAGCAAGGCGGGGGGGGCAGCGGCCCAGTACTTC.

The chain recombines TRBV7-8 with TRBJ2-7; 7 nucleotides match TRBD1. The CDR3 spans 14 residues. Losses at the gene ends were 1 base for V and 2 bases for J; bases not matched to a gene: 2. Germline V gene data show CDR1 as SGHVS and CDR2 as FQNEAQ. The CDR3 spells CASSLVGQTYEQYF. Here the CDR3 DNA reads TGTGCCAGCAGCTTAGTGGGACAGACCTACGAGCAGTACTTC.

J is TRBJ2-3 and V is TRBV7-6; 9 nucleotides align to TRBD1. With V trimmed by 5 bases and J by 2 bases, 5 bases remained unmatched. The CDR3 has 15 residues. CDR1 and CDR2 from the germline V gene are SGHVS and FNYEAQ. CDR3 sequence (DNA): TGTGCCAGCAGCACCCGGGACAGGGCCACAGATACGCAGTATTTT. This codes for CASSTRDRATDTQYF. Combining the CDR3 with reference TRBV7-6 and TRBJ2-3 gives the whole variable domain GAGVSQSPRYKVTKRGQDVALRCDPISGHVSLYWYRQALGQGPEFLTYFNYEAQQDKSGLPNDRFSAERPEGSISTLTIQRTEQRDSAMYRCASSTRDRATDTQYFGPGTRLTVL.

This rearrangement joins TRBV2 to TRBJ2-7; 8 bases map to TRBD1. Per the germline V gene, CDR1 is SNHLY and CDR2 is FYNNEI. The CDR3 extends over 16 amino acids. Trimming took 4 bases from V and 2 from J; bases not matched to a gene: 10. CDR3 sequence (DNA): TGTGCCAGCAGTGGGGCCGAGAGACAGGGGACCTACGAGCAGTACTTC. As protein: CASSGAERQGTYEQYF.

The rearrangement joins TRBV7-3 to TRBJ2-7, with 13 bases matching TRBD2. The trim removed 4 bases at V and 3 bases at J, leaving 3 bases unmatched. The CDR3 is 15 amino acids. Germline CDR1 SGHTA, CDR2 FQGTGA. CDR3 region: CASSSRTSGGYEQYF. The CDR3 DNA follows: TGTGCCAGCAGCTCTAGGACTAGCGGGGGCTACGAGCAGTACTTC.

This clone was seen a few times. V usage is TRBV25-1 and J usage is TRBJ2-7; D is undetermined. The CDR3 has 14 amino acids. The germline V gene encodes CDR1 MGHDK and CDR2 SYGVNS. The V gene lost 4 bases and the J gene lost 2 bases, with 12 bases spanning the gap. The CDR3 protein is CASSVSGLTYEQYF. As DNA, the CDR3 is TGTGCCAGCAGTGTCTCGGGTCTTACCTACGAGCAGTACTTC.

The chain has TRBV11-3 and TRBJ2-1, with TRBD2 as a possible D gene (6 bases). Between the trimmed V and J ends, which lost 3 bases and 7 bases, there was a span of 10 bases. The CDR3 has 13 amino acids. In germline, CDR1 is SGHNT, CDR2 YENEEA. DNA of the CDR3: TGTGCCAGCAGCTTCGTGGGAGGTAATGAGCAGTTCTTC. Its translation is CASSFVGGNEQFF. The entire variable domain, with the rest obtained from reference TRBV11-3 and TRBJ2-1, is as follows: EAGVVQSPRYKIIEKKQPVAFWCNPISGHNTLYWYLQNLGQGPELLIRYENEEAVDDSQLPKDRFSAERLKGVDSTLKIQPAELGDSAVYLCASSFVGGNEQFFGPGTRLTVL.

In this sample, this clone turned up a few times. The chain joins TRBV19 to TRBJ2-1, with TRBD1 identical over 9 bases. CDR3 length: 15 amino acids. The V segment lost 5 bases and the J segment 5 bases; nucleotides outside the gene matches: 7. CDR1 is LNHDA, CDR2 SQIVND, per germline (reference sequence). The CDR3 coding sequence is TGTGCCAGTAGTTTCCGGGACAGGGCCCACAATGAGCAGTTCTTC. Its translation: CASSFRDRAHNEQFF.

This chain joins TRBV5-6 and TRBJ2-1, with 15 positions matching TRBD2. CDR1 and CDR2 from the germline V gene are SGHDT and YYEEEE. J lost 10 bases, V lost 4 bases, and 9 bases had no gene match. The CDR3 spans 16 residues. CDR3 bases: TGTGCCAGCAGCCGAACCGGGACTAGCGGGGGGCAGGAGCAGTTCTTC. It is translated as CASSRTGTSGGQEQFF.

The chain combines TRBV27 with TRBJ2-7, with a tentative D call TRBD2 (6 bases). V was shortened by 6 bases and J by 2 bases, with 14 bases between the two germline ends. Germline-derived CDR1 and CDR2 are MNHEY and SMNVEV (reference sequence). This CDR3 has 14 residues. CDR3 residues: CASSGGVTTYEQYF. The CDR3 DNA sequence: TGTGCCAGCAGCGGGGGAGTAACAACCTACGAGCAGTACTTC.

This sequence joins TRBV4-1 and TRBJ1-3; TRBD1 matches at 11 bases. The length of the CDR3 is 15 residues. CDR1 is MGHRA, CDR2 YSYEKL, per germline. V shed 4 bases, J shed 8 bases, and the junction held 7 bases outside the gene matches. Here the CDR3 reads CASSLRGTGGDTIYF. DNA for the CDR3: TGCGCCAGCAGCCTCCGAGGGACAGGGGGGGACACCATATATTTT.

The rearrangement uses TRBV16 and TRBJ1-5, with D possibly being TRBD1 (6 bases). Germline V gives CDR1 KGHSY, CDR2 FQNENV. With 3 bases removed from V and 3 bases from J, the gap between germline ends came to 12 bases. The CDR3 totals 15 residues. DNA for the CDR3: TGTGCCAGCAGCCACCAAGGACAGCCCAATCAGCCCCAGCATTTT. Translated, it gives CASSHQGQPNQPQHF.

The rearrangement joins TRBV4-2 to TRBJ1-1; 7 bases are shared with TRBD1. The CDR3 extends over 14 amino acids. Germline assignment: CDR1 LGHNA and CDR2 YNFKEQ. The V segment lost 1 base and the J segment 4 bases; nucleotides outside the gene matches: 3. CDR3 sequence: CASSQVGQLTEAFF. Written as DNA, the CDR3 is TGTGCCAGCAGCCAAGTGGGACAGCTCACTGAAGCTTTCTTT.

V is TRBV5-4 and J is TRBJ1-6; TRBD1 is a possible D gene (6 bases). V was trimmed by 4 bases and J by 6 bases, leaving 11 bases between them. The CDR3 length is 14 residues. Germline V gene lookup returns CDR1 SGHNT and CDR2 YYREEE (reference sequence). CDR3 in amino acids: CASSLARGNSPLHF. CDR3 nucleotide sequence: TGTGCCAGCAGCCTTGCCAGGGGTAATTCACCCCTCCACTTT.